The sequence of this TCR beta chain was determined in a study of T cells after yellow fever vaccination. Study findings and constraints: Subsequent to the booster, the majority of primary-vaccination clones reappeared (less than 97% CD4, 88% CD8).

This clonotype was detected ten times or more. Its antigen is still unknown. The CDR3 sequence is 13 residues long. The germline V and J ends were trimmed by 0 bases and 4 bases, with 5 bases remaining between them. Germline assignment: CDR1 SGHTA and CDR2 FQGNSA. Conversion of TCR transcripts into cDNA relied on 5'RACE template switching, which added a universal primer site and UMIs. From the 5' RACE reads, TCRdb called clonotypes with MiXCR, one entry per CDR3 protein. The sample gives just under 600,000 distinct CDR3 sequences, approximately 12% of which show up once; around 15% is in the top ten. The J gene is TRBJ2-3, the V gene TRBV7-2; the D gene could be TRBD1 or TRBD2 (5 bases each). The TCR originated in a man aged 30 to 39 who received the YFV17D yellow fever vaccine. Sequenced here: PBMCs, sampled on the day of the yellow fever booster vaccination. The CDR3 coding sequence is TGTGCCAGCAGCTTAGCGGGACCAGATACGCAGTATTTT. This translates into CASSLAGPDTQYF.